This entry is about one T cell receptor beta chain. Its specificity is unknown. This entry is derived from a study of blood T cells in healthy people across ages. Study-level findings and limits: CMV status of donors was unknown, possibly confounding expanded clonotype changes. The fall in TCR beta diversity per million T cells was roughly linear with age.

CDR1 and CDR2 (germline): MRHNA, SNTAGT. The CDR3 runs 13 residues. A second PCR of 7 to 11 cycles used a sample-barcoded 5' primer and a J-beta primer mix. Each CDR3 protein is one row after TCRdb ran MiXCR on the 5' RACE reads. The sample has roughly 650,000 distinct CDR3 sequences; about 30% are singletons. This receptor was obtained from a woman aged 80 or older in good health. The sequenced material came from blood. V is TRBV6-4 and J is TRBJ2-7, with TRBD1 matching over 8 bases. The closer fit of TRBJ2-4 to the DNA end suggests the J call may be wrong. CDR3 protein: CANLTGERSIQYF. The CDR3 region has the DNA TGTGCCAACCTGACAGGGGAGAGGAGCATTCAGTACTTC.